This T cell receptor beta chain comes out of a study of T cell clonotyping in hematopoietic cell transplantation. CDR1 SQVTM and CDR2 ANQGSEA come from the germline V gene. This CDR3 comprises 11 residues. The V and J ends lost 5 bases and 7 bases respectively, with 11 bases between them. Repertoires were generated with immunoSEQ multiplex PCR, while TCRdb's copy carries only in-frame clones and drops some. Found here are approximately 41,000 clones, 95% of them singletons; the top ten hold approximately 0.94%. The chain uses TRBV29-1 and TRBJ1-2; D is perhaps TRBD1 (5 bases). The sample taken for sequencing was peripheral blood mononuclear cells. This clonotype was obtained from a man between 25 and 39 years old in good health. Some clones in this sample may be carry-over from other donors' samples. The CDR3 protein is CSVTGDSGYTF. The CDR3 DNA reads TGCAGCGTTACCGGCGACAGTGGCTACACCTTC.